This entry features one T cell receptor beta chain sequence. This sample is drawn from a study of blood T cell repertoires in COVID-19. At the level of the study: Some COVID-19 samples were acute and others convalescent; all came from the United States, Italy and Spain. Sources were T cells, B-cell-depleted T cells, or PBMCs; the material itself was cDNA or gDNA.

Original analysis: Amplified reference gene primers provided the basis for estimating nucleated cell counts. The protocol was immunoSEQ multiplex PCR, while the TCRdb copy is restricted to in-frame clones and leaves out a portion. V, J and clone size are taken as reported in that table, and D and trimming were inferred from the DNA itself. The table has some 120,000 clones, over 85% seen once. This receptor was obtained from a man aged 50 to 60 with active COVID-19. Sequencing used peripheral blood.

The CDR3 DNA reads TGCGCCAGCAGCTTGGGGGCAGTTACTTCCTCTGGGGCCAACGTCCTGACTTTC. Amino acid sequence: CASSLGAVTSSGANVLTF. The chain has TRBV5-1 and TRBJ2-6, with no clear D. Germline loops: CDR1 SGHRS, CDR2 YFSETQ. V lost 0 bases to trimming and J lost 0 bases, with 13 bases between them. This CDR3 has 18 amino acids.